The present TCR beta chain was sequenced within a study of CXCR3-negative and CXCR3-positive naive CD8 T cells. Study-wide results and limits: Naive cells with CXCR3 showed TRB CDR3s that were more hydrophobic than those in CXCR3-negative naive cells.

With regard to this clonotype: The antigen is unknown.

The CDR3 sequence is 12 residues long. The germline gives CDR1 SQVTM, CDR2 ANQGSEA. Preparation of TRB cDNA libraries relied on 5' RACE carrying UMI labels. Using the 5' RACE reads, TCRdb records one entry per CDR3 protein without DNA. The clone table shows 130,000 to 150,000 distinct CDR3 sequences, with the ten largest holding 0.25% to 0.3%. The origin of this receptor is a human donor in good health. Some clones in this sample may be carry-over from other donors' samples. The source material was naive CXCR3+ CD8+ T cells from blood. The sample's subset: CD45RO-CCR7+CD27+CD95- naive CD8+ T cells expressing CXCR3 (TNR3+). The chain joins TRBV29-1 to TRBJ1-1. CDR3 loop: CSVEAFGVGAFF. Full variable domain (rest looked up from reference TRBV29-1 and TRBJ1-1): SAVISQKPSRDICQRGTSLTIQCQVDSQVTMMFWYRQQPGQSLTLIATANQGSEATYESGFVIDKFPISRPNLTFSTLTVSNMSPEDSSIYLCSVEAFGVGAFFGQGTRLTVV.